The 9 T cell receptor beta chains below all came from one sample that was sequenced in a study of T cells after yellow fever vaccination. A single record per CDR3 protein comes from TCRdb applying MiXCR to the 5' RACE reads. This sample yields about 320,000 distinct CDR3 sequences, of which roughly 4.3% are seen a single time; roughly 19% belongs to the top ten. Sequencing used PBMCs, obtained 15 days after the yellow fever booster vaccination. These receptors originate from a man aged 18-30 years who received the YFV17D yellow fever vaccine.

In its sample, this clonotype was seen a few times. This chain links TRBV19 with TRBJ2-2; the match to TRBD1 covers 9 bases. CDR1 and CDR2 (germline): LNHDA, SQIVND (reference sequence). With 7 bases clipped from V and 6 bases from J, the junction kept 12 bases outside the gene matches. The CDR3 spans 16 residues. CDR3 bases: TGTGCCAGTACCACACGGACAGGGGATAGGGCCGGGGAGCTGTTTTTT. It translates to CASTTRTGDRAGELFF.

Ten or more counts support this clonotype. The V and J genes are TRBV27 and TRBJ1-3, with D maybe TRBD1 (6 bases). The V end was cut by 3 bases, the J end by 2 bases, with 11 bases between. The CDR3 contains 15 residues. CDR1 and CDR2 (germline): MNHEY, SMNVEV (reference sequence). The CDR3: CASSFRYRAGNTIYF. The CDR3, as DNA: TGTGCCAGCAGTTTTCGTTACAGGGCTGGAAACACCATATATTTT.

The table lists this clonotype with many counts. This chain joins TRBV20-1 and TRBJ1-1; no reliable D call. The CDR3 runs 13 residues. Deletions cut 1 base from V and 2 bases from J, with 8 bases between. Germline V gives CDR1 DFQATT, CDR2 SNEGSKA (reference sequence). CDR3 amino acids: CSARGTGNTEAFF. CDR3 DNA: TGCAGTGCTAGAGGCACTGGAAACACTGAAGCTTTCTTT.

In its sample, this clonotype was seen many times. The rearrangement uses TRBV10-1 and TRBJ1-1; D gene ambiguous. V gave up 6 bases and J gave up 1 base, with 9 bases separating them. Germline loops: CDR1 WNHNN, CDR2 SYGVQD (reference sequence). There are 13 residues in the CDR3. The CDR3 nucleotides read TGCGCCAGCAGGTACGGGAAGAACACTGAAGCTTTCTTT. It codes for CASRYGKNTEAFF.

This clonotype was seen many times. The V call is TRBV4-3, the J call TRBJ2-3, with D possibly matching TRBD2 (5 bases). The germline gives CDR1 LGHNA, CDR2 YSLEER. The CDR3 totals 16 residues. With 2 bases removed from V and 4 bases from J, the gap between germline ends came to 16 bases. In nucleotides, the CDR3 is TGCGCCAGCAGCCAACAGCCTAGCCCAGTCCCAGATACGCAGTATTTT. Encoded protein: CASSQQPSPVPDTQYF.

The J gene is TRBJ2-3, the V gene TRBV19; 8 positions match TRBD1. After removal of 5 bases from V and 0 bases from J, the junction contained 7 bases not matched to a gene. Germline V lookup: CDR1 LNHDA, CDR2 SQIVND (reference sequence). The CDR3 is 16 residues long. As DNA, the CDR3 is TGTGCCAGTAGTCCCAGGACAGGGACTAGCACAGATACGCAGTATTTT. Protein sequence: CASSPRTGTSTDTQYF.

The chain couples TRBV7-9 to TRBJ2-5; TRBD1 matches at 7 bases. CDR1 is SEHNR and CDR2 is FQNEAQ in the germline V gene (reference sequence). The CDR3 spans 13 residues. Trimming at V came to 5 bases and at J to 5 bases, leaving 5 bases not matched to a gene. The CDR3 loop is CASSILQGETQYF. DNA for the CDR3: TGTGCCAGCAGCATACTACAGGGGGAGACCCAGTACTTC.

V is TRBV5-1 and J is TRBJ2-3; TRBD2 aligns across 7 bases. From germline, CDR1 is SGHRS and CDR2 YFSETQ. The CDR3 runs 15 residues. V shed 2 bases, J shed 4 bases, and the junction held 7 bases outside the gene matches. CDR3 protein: CASSFLRGKPDTQYF. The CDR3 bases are TGCGCCAGCAGCTTCTTGCGGGGGAAGCCAGATACGCAGTATTTT.

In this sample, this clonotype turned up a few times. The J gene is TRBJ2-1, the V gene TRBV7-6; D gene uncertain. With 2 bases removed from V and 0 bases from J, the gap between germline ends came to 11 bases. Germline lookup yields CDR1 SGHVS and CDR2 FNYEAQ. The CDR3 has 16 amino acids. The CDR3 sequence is CASSLLPESSYNEQFF. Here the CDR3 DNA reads TGTGCCAGCAGCTTACTCCCCGAGAGCTCCTACAATGAGCAGTTCTTC.